The 28 T cell receptor beta chains below all came from one sample that was sequenced in a study of T cell changes during pregnancy in multiple sclerosis. Repertoires were generated with immunoSEQ multiplex PCR, while TCRdb's copy carries only in-frame clones and drops some. The table records about 23,000 clones, 86% of them present only once. The specimen comprised CD4+ T cells from peripheral blood mononuclear cells, sampled in the first trimester of pregnancy. These receptors were collected from a female donor in good health, enrolled as a control in a pregnancy study.

This sequence joins TRBV5-1 and TRBJ1-4; D may be TRBD1 (6 bases). The V gene's germline CDR1 is SGHRS and CDR2 YFSETQ. V dropped 4 bases and J dropped 7 bases, with 20 bases sitting between them. CDR3 length equals 16 residues. This CDR3 is CASSPGGRGSGEKLFF. The CDR3 nucleotides read TGCGCCAGCAGCCCGGGGGGCAGGGGAAGCGGTGAAAAACTGTTTTTT.

The chain has TRBV6-1 and TRBJ1-2, with 8 nucleotides matching TRBD1. V dropped 0 bases and J dropped 8; count of bases not matched to a gene: 8. This CDR3 has 15 residues. Germline V gene lookup returns CDR1 MNHNS and CDR2 SASEGT. CDR3 sequence (DNA): TGTGCCAGCAGTGAAGCAGCAGGGGGCGCCGGAGGCTACACCTTC. Protein product: CASSEAAGGAGGYTF.

V is TRBV27 and J is TRBJ2-7; 10 bases are a match to TRBD1. The CDR3 loop spans 19 amino acids. The V gene's germline CDR1 is MNHEY and CDR2 SMNVEV (reference sequence). Germline trimming cut 3 bases from V and 5 bases from J; bases unmatched to any gene: 19. The chain's CDR3 is CASSFRTGGSYGRLNEQYF. CDR3 DNA sequence: TGTGCCAGCAGTTTCCGGACAGGGGGTTCTTACGGGAGGCTCAACGAGCAGTACTTC.

The rearrangement joins TRBV9 to TRBJ1-1; perhaps TRBD1 as D (5 bases). The CDR3 runs 13 residues. Trimming shortened V by 2 bases and J by 1 base, and 6 bases separated the two germline ends. Germline V gene data show CDR1 as SGDLS and CDR2 as YYNGEE. DNA for the CDR3: TGTGCCAGCAGCGTGCAGGGGAACACTGAAGCTTTCTTT. This encodes CASSVQGNTEAFF.

The chain carries TRBV29-1 and TRBJ2-7; 10 bases fit TRBD2. The V gene's germline CDR1 is SQVTM and CDR2 ANQGSEA. CDR3 size: 12 residues. V lost 7 bases, J lost 3 bases, and 3 bases stayed unmatched. CDR3 nucleotides: TGCAGCGCTAGCGGGGGTGGCTACGAGCAGTACTTC. Amino acids: CSASGGGYEQYF.

This clone ranks as medium-sized. The rearrangement joins TRBV19 to TRBJ2-2; D may be TRBD1 (6 bases). The CDR3 has 14 residues. Per the germline V gene, CDR1 is LNHDA and CDR2 is SQIVND (reference sequence). V gave up 3 bases and J gave up 7 bases, with 12 bases separating them. As DNA, the CDR3 is TGTGCCAGTAGTATCCGGCTAGGGGGCGGGGAGCTGTTTTTT. Translated, it gives CASSIRLGGGELFF.

The chain links TRBV16 to TRBJ2-5; 12 bases map to TRBD1. Losses at the gene ends were 2 bases for V and 2 bases for J; bases not matched to a gene: 15. Germline-derived CDR1 and CDR2 are KGHSY and FQNENV. This CDR3 is 20 amino acids long. The CDR3: CASSQIAPGQGALGQETQYF. In DNA, the CDR3 is TGTGCCAGCAGCCAAATCGCACCGGGACAGGGGGCTCTGGGGCAAGAGACCCAGTACTTC.

This clone was observed a handful of times. This sequence joins TRBV5-1 and TRBJ1-1; TRBD1 agrees at 10 bases. Germline V gene data show CDR1 as SGHRS and CDR2 as YFSETQ. This CDR3 region has 16 residues. Trimming took 3 bases from V and 3 from J; bases not matched to a gene: 8. This CDR3 is CASSSGTGVRDTEAFF. The CDR3, as DNA: TGCGCCAGCAGCTCCGGGACAGGGGTAAGAGACACTGAAGCTTTCTTT.

The chain couples TRBV6-5 to TRBJ2-4, with D tentatively TRBD1 (5 bases). The CDR3 loop spans 15 amino acids. Germline V CDR1 and CDR2: MNHEY, SVGAGI. With 0 bases removed from V and 3 bases from J, the gap between germline ends came to 9 bases. In DNA form, the CDR3 reads TGTGCCAGCAGTTACTCAGGGGCTGGCAAAAACATTCAGTACTTC. Translated, it gives CASSYSGAGKNIQYF.

The CDR3 region is CAIARGGILNTEAFF. The DNA for the CDR3 is TGTGCCATCGCCCGAGGCGGGATCTTGAACACTGAAGCTTTCTTT. J is TRBJ1-1 and V is TRBV10-3; D gene ambiguous. This CDR3 region has 15 residues. V shed 8 bases and J shed 0 bases, with 16 bases lying between them. Germline values: CDR1 ENHRY, CDR2 SYGVKD.

This clone was recorded a few times. The CDR3 coding sequence is TGTGCCAGCAGTTTATGGGGACAGGCCCCGGACAGCTACACCTTC. As protein: CASSLWGQAPDSYTF. The gene calls are TRBV28 and TRBJ1-2, with 8 bases identical to TRBD1. Germline V lookup: CDR1 MDHEN, CDR2 SYDVKM. CDR3 length equals 15 residues. V gave up 0 bases and J gave up 9 bases; unmatched junction bases: 9.

The chain is built from TRBV15 and TRBJ2-5; D is perhaps TRBD2 (5 bases). This CDR3 contains 15 residues. V shed 2 bases and J shed 5 bases, with 15 bases lying between them. Germline V gives CDR1 LNHNV, CDR2 YYDKDF (reference sequence). Here the CDR3 reads CATSRSFQERETQYF. In nucleotides, the CDR3 is TGTGCCACCAGCAGATCATTCCAGGAGCGGGAGACCCAGTACTTC.

This clone was counted a few times. The rearrangement links TRBV29-1 to TRBJ1-6; possible D gene TRBD1, 5 bases. Germline V CDR1 and CDR2: SQVTM, ANQGSEA. V gave up 6 bases and J gave up 5 bases, with 14 bases separating them. This CDR3 contains 14 residues. CDR3: CSVSTGSDNSPLHF. In DNA form, the CDR3 reads TGCAGCGTCAGCACAGGAAGCGATAATTCACCCCTCCACTTT.

V and J are TRBV5-4 and TRBJ2-4, with 11 nucleotides matching TRBD2. Germline CDR1 reads SGHNT; CDR2 reads YYREEE (reference sequence). This CDR3 region has 19 residues. With 3 bases clipped from V and 1 base from J, the junction kept 12 bases outside the gene matches. CDR3 loop: CASSYPGLAVEGAKNIQYF. The CDR3 nucleotides are TGTGCCAGCAGCTATCCGGGACTAGCGGTGGAGGGGGCCAAAAACATTCAGTACTTC.

The gene calls are TRBV6-6 and TRBJ1-5; D gene unclear. The CDR3 length is 14 residues. The germline gives CDR1 MNHNY, CDR2 SVGAGI (reference sequence). The V end lost 5 bases, the J end lost 5 bases, and 13 bases lay between the germline ends. The CDR3 reads CASSPLAGHQPQHF. For the CDR3, the DNA is TGTGCCAGCAGTCCCCTCGCGGGCCATCAGCCCCAGCATTTT.

The chain has TRBV5-3 and TRBJ1-2; 7 nucleotides line up with TRBD1. Being an ORF, TRBV5-3 has a function that is uncertain. There are 14 residues in the CDR3. Unmatched junction bases numbered 11, after V lost 4 bases and J lost 8 bases. This chain's CDR3 is CARSPAGTEHGYTF. The CDR3 nucleotides are TGTGCCAGAAGCCCGGCCGGGACAGAGCACGGCTACACCTTC.

Concerning this clone: Distinct nucleotide sequences in the sample also encode this CDR3. The J gene is TRBJ2-1, the V gene TRBV6-6; D is ambiguous. This CDR3 region has 12 residues. Trimming cost V 6 bases and J 11 bases, with 14 bases left between them. The germline V gene encodes CDR1 MNHNY and CDR2 SVGAGI (reference sequence). DNA for the CDR3: TGTGCCAGCAGCCTTGGTTACGACAAGCAGTTCTTC. It yields the protein CASSLGYDKQFF.

By share, this clone counts as medium-sized (0.01 to 0.1%). The chain combines TRBV5-1 with TRBJ1-2; D ambiguous. The V gene's germline CDR1 is SGHRS and CDR2 YFSETQ. The CDR3 runs 13 residues. Trimming left V 4 bases short and J 8 bases short, with 15 bases between. In DNA form, the CDR3 reads TGCGCCAGCAGCATGTCTCTCTCGGGAGGCTACACCTTC. Encoded protein: CASSMSLSGGYTF.

The chain recombines TRBV28 with TRBJ1-2; weak D call: TRBD1 (5 bases). V was clipped by 2 bases and J by 5 bases, with 6 bases between them. Per germline, CDR1 MDHEN and CDR2 SYDVKM. The CDR3 spans 12 residues. The chain's CDR3 is CASSLQGYGYTF. The CDR3 region has the DNA TGTGCCAGCAGTTTACAGGGATATGGCTACACCTTC.

The chain joins TRBV9 to TRBJ2-3; D not resolved. Trimming left V 0 bases short and J 5 bases short, with 4 bases between. The CDR3 spans 12 residues. CDR1 is SGDLS, CDR2 YYNGEE, per germline. For the CDR3, the DNA is TGTGCCAGCAGCGTAGACAGAGATACGCAGTATTTT. Translated, it gives CASSVDRDTQYF.

The gene calls are TRBV7-9 and TRBJ1-4; TRBD1 matches at 9 bases. This CDR3 is 15 amino acids long. Germline CDR1 SEHNR, CDR2 FQNEAQ (reference sequence). V lost 6 bases, J lost 8 bases, and 10 bases stayed unmatched. The CDR3 nucleotides read TGTGCCAGCAGACCACCGCGGACAGGGGAGGAAAAACTGTTTTTT. The encoded protein is CASRPPRTGEEKLFF.

This chain uses TRBV6-5 with TRBJ2-6; D might be TRBD2 (5 bases). The germline V gene encodes CDR1 MNHEY and CDR2 SVGAGI. The CDR3 extends over 14 amino acids. Deletions cut 8 bases from V and 0 bases from J, with 8 bases between. The CDR3 DNA reads as TGTGCCAGCGGTGGGAGCTCTGGGGCCAACGTCCTGACTTTC. This sequence encodes CASGGSSGANVLTF.

The rearrangement links TRBV9 to TRBJ2-1; TRBD2 matches at 9 bases. This CDR3 contains 14 residues. The J segment lost 9 bases and the V segment lost 1 base, leaving 5 bases of the junction unmatched. Looked up from germline, CDR1 is SGDLS and CDR2 is YYNGEE. CDR3: CASSVNSAGGEQFF. DNA for the CDR3: TGTGCCAGCAGCGTAAATTCAGCGGGAGGTGAGCAGTTCTTC.

The chain has TRBV10-3 and TRBJ2-3; TRBD2 matches 9 bases. The CDR3 has 14 residues. The V and J ends lost 8 bases and 0 bases, in that order; junction bases with no gene match: 3. Per germline, CDR1 ENHRY and CDR2 SYGVKD. CDR3 amino acids: CAIGGGASTDTQYF. In DNA, the CDR3 is TGTGCCATCGGCGGGGGGGCTAGCACAGATACGCAGTATTTT.

This clone was seen just once. The rearrangement links TRBV6-6 to TRBJ1-1, with D perhaps matching TRBD1 (6 bases). The ends were cut back, 4 bases at V and 5 bases at J, with 11 bases in the middle. The CDR3 has 13 residues. Germline loops: CDR1 MNHNY, CDR2 SVGAGI (reference sequence). The CDR3 here is CASSSQGNTEAFF. The CDR3 nucleotides read TGTGCCAGCAGTTCCCAGGGGAATACTGAAGCTTTCTTT.

This clone occurred once. The chain has TRBV9 and TRBJ2-7; D possibly corresponds to TRBD1 (5 bases). The germline V gene encodes CDR1 SGDLS and CDR2 YYNGEE. The V and J ends lost 0 bases and 5 bases respectively, with 12 bases between them. The CDR3 is made up of 14 amino acids. As DNA, the CDR3 is TGTGCCAGCAGCGTAGTAGGGGATAGGGACGAGCAGTACTTC. Residues: CASSVVGDRDEQYF.

This clone was counted once. The chain joins TRBV25-1 to TRBJ1-5; possibly TRBD1 for D (6 bases). This CDR3 has 16 residues. V lost 3 bases to trimming and J lost 2 bases, with 14 bases between them. In germline, CDR1 is MGHDK, CDR2 SYGVNS. The CDR3 reads CASSEGRGGGNQPQHF. The CDR3 nucleotides read TGTGCCAGCAGTGAGGGCCGGGGGGGCGGCAATCAGCCCCAGCATTTT.

The chain couples TRBV6-1 to TRBJ2-1; TRBD1 matches 7 bases. This CDR3 has 13 amino acids. The V and J ends lost 11 bases and 6 bases, in that order; junction bases with no gene match: 10. Germline V gene sequence: CDR1 MNHNS, CDR2 SASEGT. The DNA of the CDR3 is TGTGCCGGGGAGAAGGCAGGGGGCAATGAGCAGTTCTTC. This codes for CAGEKAGGNEQFF.